This T cell receptor beta chain was identified in a study of T cell responses to AZD1222 COVID-19 vaccine. Study observations and caveats: Only 5 or 6 AZD1222 recipients were seropositive at baseline. Researchers report vaccine-associated CD4 TCRs spanning spike, with dominance at 160-218 and 743-854.

With regard to this clone: As yet, its antigen is unknown.

Method: immunoSEQ multiplex PCR; TCRdb's copy keeps in-frame clones and lacks some. The sample yields 90,000 to 120,000 clones, 92% seen once. Trimming took 8 bases from V and 2 from J; bases not matched to a gene: 5. CDR3 length equals 14 residues. Germline CDR1 MDHEN, CDR2 SYDVKM. The sequence was obtained from an adult who received the AZD1222 COVID-19 vaccine. This chain links TRBV28 with TRBJ1-5; 8 bases match TRBD1. The input for sequencing was peripheral blood, taken 28 days after the second AZD1222 dose. This CDR3 is CASLQGAGNQPQHF. The CDR3 DNA follows: TGTGCCAGCTTGCAGGGGGCCGGCAATCAGCCCCAGCATTTT. Looking up the rest from reference TRBV28 and TRBJ1-5 gives the full variable domain: DVKVTQSSRYLVKRTGEKVFLECVQDMDHENMFWYRQDPGLGLRLIYFSYDVKMKEKGDIPEGYSVSREKKERFSLILESASTNQTSMYLCASLQGAGNQPQHFGDGTRLSIL.